This entry is about one TCR beta chain. This clonotype was counted many times. No cognate antigen has been identified for it. Base qualities were left out, and no much larger clone turns up one base away. After removal of 0 bases from V and 1 base from J, the junction retains 5 bases not matched to a gene. CDR1 and CDR2 are drawn from the germline V gene: ENHRY, SYGVKD. From its cysteine to its phenylalanine, the CDR3 spans 17 amino acids. Only CDR3 DNA remains: 51 bases, in frame from the first base. The label giving this sample's time point can be read as: longitudinal time-point 3. For unsorted PBMC libraries, 2 million PBMCs were used after storage in RNAlater at -80 degrees C until RNA extraction. Peripheral blood was subjected to Ficoll-Hypaque density gradient centrifugation to isolate PBMCs, which were then cryopreserved in liquid nitrogen. The data were taken from a study of neurological immune-mediated disorders (dated by TCRdb to about 2019). Background for the entire study: The study compared peripheral blood TCR-beta repertoires of HTLV-I-associated myelopathy (HAM/TSP) patients, multiple sclerosis patients and healthy controls using UMI-based sequencing. Alongside PBMC samples, the set of more than 85 TCR-beta libraries contained longitudinal samples, technical triplicates, and paired CD4+ and CD8+ T-cell subsets that had been sorted. Longitudinal HAM/TSP donors and healthy donors each had 3 time-points at intervals of roughly 3-40 months. The cohort included approximately 70 subjects: approximately 14 with HAM/TSP, approximately 34 with multiple sclerosis, and about 20 healthy controls. Findings and caveats that apply to the study as a whole: TCR clonal expansion was highest in HAM/TSP patients and lowest in MS patients, with MS patients falling below even healthy controls. No identical CDR3 amino acid sequences were found to be shared among expanded clones across subjects, suggesting that TCR-beta repertoires were private in all groups.

cDNA was synthesized by template-switch 5'RACE using a primer carrying a 10-nucleotide random unique molecular identifier by which each TCR transcript was tagged. Every sequencing run yielded over 180 million TCR-beta sequences covering 15-18 subjects. The RNeasy kit was used to extract total RNA. The KAPA Real-time Library Amplification kit was used to amplify TCR-beta VDJ regions with primers targeting the TCR constant region and the 5'RACE anchor. A first PCR added sample indexes and Illumina adaptors, and a second PCR then raised library yield. After purification with Ampure beads, the TCR product of roughly 650 bp was size-selected on a 2% E-gel SizeSelection system. Library quality was checked on a Bioanalyzer, concentration was measured with Qubit, and libraries were quantified with the Kapa Library Quantification kit before pooling. Libraries were sequenced paired-end 2 x 150 bp on an Illumina HiSeq 2500. To increase sequence diversity, about 23-32% phiX was spiked into each library pool. The authors' analysis ran thus. The UMI-based MiGEC pipeline processed quality-filtered reads and removed over 90% of raw TCR sequences during error correction. IMGT germline references were used for aligning VDJ genes, and each clonotype was defined as a unique CDR3 amino acid sequence together with its V-J genes. VDJtools evaluated clonal expansion, Shannon diversity and CDR3 relatedness (CalcPairwiseDistances, ClusterSamples); CLCbio workbench built phylogenetic trees. A clone was classed as expanded if it had 8 or more unique UMIs, a cutoff based on coefficient-of-variation modelling across technical triplicates. The raw public data were reprocessed by TCRdb itself: fastp quality trimming at Q25, MiXCR clonotype calling, in-frame beta chains only. All rows with the same CDR3 protein become a single entry with the most common DNA and genes. What appears here as the V and J calls and clone size reflects TCRdb's work, not the paper's. Recorded for this sample are over 90,000 distinct CDR3 sequences; 10% to 14% of them occurred a single time. In total, the top ten clones hold approximately 3.1% of the sample.

Sequencing was performed on PBMCs. The chain couples TRBV10-3 to TRBJ2-5; TRBD1 agrees with 10 junctional bases. The receptor was isolated from a female donor with HTLV-1-associated myelopathy (HAM/TSP). This receptor carries the CDR3 CAISESRTGGPQETQYF. The sequence in DNA is TGTGCCATCAGTGAGTCGAGGACAGGGGGTCCCCAAGAGACCCAGTACTTC.